This passage covers 23 T cell receptor beta chains from one sample sequenced in a study of beta chain features in type 1 diabetes (dated by TCRdb to the late 2010s). Study-level results and caveats: A moderate but significant shortening of TCRB CDR3 length was observed in type 1 diabetes patients in all four CD4+ subsets.

These receptors are not linked to any known antigen. Libraries came from the immunoSEQ multiplex PCR assay. The entire isolated RNA was reverse transcribed using the High Capacity cDNA Reverse Transcription Kit, and thus expressed TCRB transcripts were sequenced. In TCRdb, the immuneACCESS table is reduced to in-frame sequences with V and J assigned. These tables do not hold every clone; where another copy was compared, an unresolved V gene accounts for under half, and the others remain unexplained. The sample includes 250,000 to 300,000 clones, with 20% to 25% observed a single time. Jointly, the top ten make up approximately 0.011% of the sample. Input material: naive CD4+ T cells from blood. The cell subset or site label here, explained by the study, means: true naive CD4+ T cells. Receptors were obtained from a woman between 25 and 40 years old with type 1 diabetes.

In the case of this clone: Distinct nucleotide sequences in the sample also encode this CDR3. The chain joins TRBV18 to TRBJ2-5; D is unresolved. Germline-derived CDR1 and CDR2 are KGHSH and LQKENI. The CDR3 sequence is 13 residues long. V gave up 0 bases and J gave up 4 bases, with 6 bases separating them. Written as DNA, the CDR3 is TGTGCCAGCTCACCACCGATCGGAGAGACCCAGTACTTC. Translated, it gives CASSPPIGETQYF.

The V call is TRBV4-2, the J call TRBJ1-5; the D is unclear. The CDR3 is made up of 15 amino acids. CDR1 and CDR2 from the germline V gene are LGHNA and YNFKEQ. Trimming pared 3 bases from V and 1 base from J, leaving 10 bases between. CDR3 DNA sequence: TGTGCCAGCAGCCAGGCCCTCGGGAGCAATCAGCCCCAGCATTTT. Its translation is CASSQALGSNQPQHF.

The chain joins TRBV7-3 to TRBJ2-1; D is perhaps TRBD2 (6 bases). There are 13 residues in the CDR3. V gave up 5 bases and J gave up 8 bases, with 13 bases separating them. CDR1 is SGHTA and CDR2 is FQGTGA in the germline V gene. The CDR3 nucleotides read TGTGCCAGCAGCCCCTCAAGCGGGTATGAGCAGTTCTTC. This encodes CASSPSSGYEQFF.

V and J are TRBV7-3 and TRBJ2-2, with 10 positions matching TRBD2. The CDR3 length is 16 residues. The V segment lost 4 bases and the J segment 0 bases; nucleotides outside the gene matches: 2. CDR1 and CDR2 (germline): SGHTA, FQGTGA. In DNA, the CDR3 is TGTGCCAGCAGCTCTAGCGGGAGCACGAACACCGGGGAGCTGTTTTTT. Protein product: CASSSSGSTNTGELFF.

The chain joins TRBV9 to TRBJ1-1, with 7 nucleotides matching TRBD1. The CDR3 spans 13 residues. After removal of 6 bases from V and 1 base from J, the junction contained 3 bases not matched to a gene. Per the germline V gene, CDR1 is SGDLS and CDR2 is YYNGEE. The CDR3: CASNRQGNTEAFF. The CDR3 DNA follows: TGTGCCAGCAACAGACAGGGGAACACTGAAGCTTTCTTT.

The J gene is TRBJ2-7, the V gene TRBV28, with 10 bases identical to TRBD2. CDR1 is MDHEN and CDR2 is SYDVKM in the germline V gene. The CDR3 runs to 15 residues. J was trimmed by 2 bases and V by 2 bases; bases with no gene match: 3. Here the CDR3 DNA reads TGTGCCAGCAGTTTACCTAGCGGGAGTGCCTACGAGCAGTACTTC. Translation gives CASSLPSGSAYEQYF.

CDR3 nucleotides: TGTGCCAGCAGCTCTGCCTTTGGGGCTGGGAATACGCAGTATTTT. Its protein product is CASSSAFGAGNTQYF. The chain combines TRBV7-3 with TRBJ2-3, with D perhaps matching TRBD1 (5 bases). V was trimmed by 4 bases and J by 7 bases, leaving 18 bases between them. The germline V gene encodes CDR1 SGHTA and CDR2 FQGTGA. This CDR3 has 15 amino acids.

This chain links TRBV11-2 with TRBJ2-1; 7 bases fit TRBD2. Per the germline V gene, CDR1 is SGHAT and CDR2 is FQNNGV. This CDR3 is built from 16 residues. V dropped 3 bases and J dropped 6; count of bases not matched to a gene: 11. The CDR3 region is CASSFAIGVAGNEQFF. CDR3 bases: TGTGCCAGCAGCTTCGCAATCGGAGTAGCGGGCAATGAGCAGTTCTTC.

The chain couples TRBV4-1 to TRBJ2-3; perhaps TRBD2 as D (6 bases). Germline assignment: CDR1 MGHRA and CDR2 YSYEKL. With 4 bases removed from V and 4 bases from J, the gap between germline ends came to 18 bases. The CDR3 has 16 residues. The CDR3 DNA reads as TGCGCCAGCAGCCCATGGGGGGATCGGTTCGCAGATACGCAGTATTTT. Protein product: CASSPWGDRFADTQYF.

This sequence joins TRBV9 and TRBJ1-3, with TRBD1 as a possible D gene (6 bases). Germline CDR1 and CDR2: SGDLS and YYNGEE. This CDR3 contains 13 residues. Trimming removed 3 bases from V and 4 bases from J, with 8 bases in between. The CDR3 loop reads CASSGGLGNTIYF. In DNA, the CDR3 is TGTGCCAGCAGCGGGGGGCTCGGAAACACCATATATTTT.

This clone was seen a few times. The CDR3 sequence is CAWSIGTSGAETQYF. The CDR3 bases are TGTGCCTGGAGTATCGGGACTAGCGGGGCTGAGACCCAGTACTTC. The chain joins TRBV30 to TRBJ2-5, with 13 bases matching TRBD2. The CDR3 totals 15 residues. Germline V CDR1 and CDR2: GTSNPN, SVGIG (reference sequence). J lost 5 bases, V lost 2 bases, and 5 bases had no gene match.

Only a few counts were recorded for this clone. This CDR3 is also generated by other DNA sequences in the sample. The genes are TRBV7-9 and TRBJ1-2; 8 bases line up with TRBD1. CDR1 and CDR2 from the germline V gene are SEHNR and FQNEAQ (reference sequence). V shed 0 bases, J shed 5 bases, and the junction held 2 bases outside the gene matches. This CDR3 has 14 residues. The CDR3 sequence is CASSLAGQGYGYTF. The DNA of the CDR3 is TGTGCCAGCAGCTTAGCCGGACAGGGATATGGCTACACCTTC.

The V gene is TRBV27, the J gene TRBJ2-5; 7 bases fit TRBD2. Germline lookup yields CDR1 MNHEY and CDR2 SMNVEV (reference sequence). V dropped 3 bases and J dropped 7; count of bases not matched to a gene: 11. The CDR3 spans 15 residues. CDR3 DNA sequence: TGTGCCAGCAGTTTCGAGGGCGGGAGCGTTGGGACCCAGTACTTC. Protein sequence: CASSFEGGSVGTQYF.

As DNA, the CDR3 is TGCGCCAGCAGCTCCCTAACTAGCGGGAGGGAGACCCAGTACTTC. This sequence encodes CASSSLTSGRETQYF. The J gene is TRBJ2-5, the V gene TRBV5-1; 12 bases align to TRBD2. Germline values: CDR1 SGHRS, CDR2 YFSETQ. This CDR3 has 15 residues. J was trimmed by 5 bases and V by 3 bases; bases with no gene match: 5.

The chain carries TRBV15 and TRBJ2-5, with TRBD1 identical over 7 bases. From germline, CDR1 is LNHNV and CDR2 YYDKDF (reference sequence). Trimming removed 0 bases from V and 14 bases from J; junction bases left unmatched: 6. This CDR3 is built from 12 residues. For the CDR3, the DNA is TGTGCCACCAGCAGAGATCGGGGACAGATTTACTTC. This sequence encodes CATSRDRGQIYF.

This clone was found a few times. The V and J genes are TRBV2 and TRBJ1-4; 7 bases line up with TRBD1. CDR1 is SNHLY and CDR2 is FYNNEI in the germline V gene. The CDR3 spans 13 residues. Losses at the gene ends were 8 bases for V and 5 bases for J; bases not matched to a gene: 5. The CDR3 loop reads CASRIQGNEKLFF. CDR3 DNA sequence: TGTGCCAGCCGGATACAGGGGAATGAAAAACTGTTTTTT. The whole variable domain, remainder taken from reference TRBV2 and TRBJ1-4, is EPEVTQTPSHQVTQMGQEVILRCVPISNHLYFYWYRQILGQKVEFLVSFYNNEISEKSEIFDDQFSVERPDGSNFTLKIRSTKLEDSAMYFCASRIQGNEKLFFGSGTQLSVL.

This clone has a handful of counts. The rearrangement uses TRBV6-6 and TRBJ2-4; D perhaps matches TRBD1 (5 bases). Trimming removed 6 bases from V and 8 bases from J, with 17 bases in between. The germline V gene encodes CDR1 MNHNY and CDR2 SVGAGI (reference sequence). This CDR3 is 14 amino acids long. This CDR3 is CASSPQGGVDIQYF. CDR3 DNA sequence: TGTGCCAGCAGCCCCCAGGGTGGTGTGGACATTCAGTACTTC.

The chain employs TRBV7-8 and TRBJ2-1; the D gene is possibly TRBD2 (6 bases). V was shortened by 5 bases and J by 3 bases, with 8 bases between the two germline ends. This CDR3 is built from 13 residues. Germline CDR1 is SGHVS and CDR2 is FQNEAQ. The CDR3: CASSGSGYNEQFF. The CDR3 nucleotides are TGTGCCAGCAGCGGTAGCGGCTACAATGAGCAGTTCTTC.

This clone was found a few times. The gene calls are TRBV11-2 and TRBJ1-2, with D uncertain. This CDR3 has 15 amino acids. Trimming took off 5 bases at V and 4 bases at J, with 17 bases between the two ends. The germline CDR1 and CDR2 sequences are SGHAT and FQNNGV. CDR3 coding DNA: TGTGCCAGCAGCCCCCGGTTCCAGGCGCCCTATGGCTACACCTTC. It is translated as CASSPRFQAPYGYTF.

This clone was detected only a few times. J is TRBJ1-1 and V is TRBV4-2, with D hard to call. Germline CDR1 LGHNA, CDR2 YNFKEQ. This CDR3 comprises 16 residues. Trimming stripped 0 bases from V and 4 bases from J, with 15 bases between. The CDR3 sequence: CASSQEVGAGGTEAFF. In nucleotides, the CDR3 is TGTGCCAGCAGCCAAGAGGTTGGAGCCGGAGGCACTGAAGCTTTCTTT.

The rearrangement joins TRBV4-1 to TRBJ2-5; 12 positions match TRBD2. CDR3 length: 16 amino acids. J was trimmed by 4 bases and V by 0 bases; bases with no gene match: 3. Germline V lookup: CDR1 MGHRA, CDR2 YSYEKL. The CDR3 loop is CASSQDPTSGGETQYF. CDR3 coding DNA: TGCGCCAGCAGCCAAGACCCGACTAGCGGGGGAGAGACCCAGTACTTC.

The chain joins TRBV4-2 to TRBJ2-5; 12 nucleotides match TRBD2. CDR1 is LGHNA, CDR2 YNFKEQ, per germline. V lost 2 bases and J lost 5; bases outside the gene matches: 6. CDR3 length: 16 residues. As DNA, the CDR3 is TGTGCCAGCAGCCAAAACCCTAGCGGGAGGGAGGAGACCCAGTACTTC. Translation: CASSQNPSGREETQYF.

This clone turned up a few times. The genes are TRBV20-1 and TRBJ2-2; D is unclear. The CDR3 is 11 amino acids. Germline V gene lookup returns CDR1 DFQATT and CDR2 SNEGSKA (reference sequence). V was shortened by 4 bases and J by 5 bases, with 5 bases between the two germline ends. In DNA form, the CDR3 reads TGCAGTGCTACTAGGACCGGGGAGCTGTTTTTT. As protein: CSATRTGELFF.